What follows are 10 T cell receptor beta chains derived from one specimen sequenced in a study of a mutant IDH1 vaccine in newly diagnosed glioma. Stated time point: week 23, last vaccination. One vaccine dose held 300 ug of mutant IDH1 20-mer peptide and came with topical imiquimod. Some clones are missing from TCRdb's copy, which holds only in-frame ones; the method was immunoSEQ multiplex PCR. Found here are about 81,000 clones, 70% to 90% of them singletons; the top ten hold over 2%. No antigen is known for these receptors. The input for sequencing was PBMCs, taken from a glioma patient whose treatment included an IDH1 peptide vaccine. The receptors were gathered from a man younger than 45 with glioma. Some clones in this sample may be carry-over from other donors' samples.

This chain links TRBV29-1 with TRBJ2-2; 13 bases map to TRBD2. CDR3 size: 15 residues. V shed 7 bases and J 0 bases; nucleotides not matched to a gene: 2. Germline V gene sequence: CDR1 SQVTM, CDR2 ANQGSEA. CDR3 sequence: CSAGTSGTNTGELFF. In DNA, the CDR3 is TGCAGCGCCGGGACTAGCGGGACGAACACCGGGGAGCTGTTTTTT.

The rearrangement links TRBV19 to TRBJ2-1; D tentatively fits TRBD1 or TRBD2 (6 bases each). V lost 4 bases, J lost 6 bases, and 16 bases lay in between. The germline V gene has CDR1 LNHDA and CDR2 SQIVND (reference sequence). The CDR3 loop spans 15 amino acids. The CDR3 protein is CASSRTGAGANEQFF. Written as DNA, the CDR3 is TGTGCCAGTAGTAGAACGGGGGCCGGGGCCAATGAGCAGTTCTTC.

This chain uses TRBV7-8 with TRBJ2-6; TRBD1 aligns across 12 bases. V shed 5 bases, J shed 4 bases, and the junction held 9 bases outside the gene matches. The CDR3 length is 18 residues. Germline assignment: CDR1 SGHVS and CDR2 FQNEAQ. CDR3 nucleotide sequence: TGTGCCAGCAGCAGACCGGGACAGGGGGCCGACGGGGCCAACGTCCTGACTTTC. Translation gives CASSRPGQGADGANVLTF.

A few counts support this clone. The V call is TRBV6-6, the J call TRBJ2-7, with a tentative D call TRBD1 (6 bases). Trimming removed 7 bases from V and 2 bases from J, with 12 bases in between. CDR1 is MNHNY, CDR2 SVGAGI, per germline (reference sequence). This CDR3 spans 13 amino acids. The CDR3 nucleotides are TGTGCCAGCACCCCGACAGGTACCTACGAGCAGTACTTC. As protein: CASTPTGTYEQYF.

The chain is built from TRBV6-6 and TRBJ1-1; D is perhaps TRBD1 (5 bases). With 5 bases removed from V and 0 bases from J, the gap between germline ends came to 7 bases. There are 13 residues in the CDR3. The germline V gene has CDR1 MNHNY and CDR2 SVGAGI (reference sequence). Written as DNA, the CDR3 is TGTGCCAGCAGTCCGACAGTGAACACTGAAGCTTTCTTT. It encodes CASSPTVNTEAFF.

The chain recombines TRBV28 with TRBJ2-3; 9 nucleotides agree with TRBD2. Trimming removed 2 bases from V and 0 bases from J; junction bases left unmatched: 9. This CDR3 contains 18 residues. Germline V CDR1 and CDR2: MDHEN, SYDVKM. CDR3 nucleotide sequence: TGTGCCAGCAGTTTAGCGGGGGGGACCGCCGACAGCACAGATACGCAGTATTTT. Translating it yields CASSLAGGTADSTDTQYF.

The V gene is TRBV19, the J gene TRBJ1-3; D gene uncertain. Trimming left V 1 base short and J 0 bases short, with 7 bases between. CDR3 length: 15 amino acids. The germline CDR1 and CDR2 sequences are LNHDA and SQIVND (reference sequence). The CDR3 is CASSIGAYSGNTIYF. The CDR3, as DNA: TGTGCCAGTAGTATAGGGGCCTACTCTGGAAACACCATATATTTT.

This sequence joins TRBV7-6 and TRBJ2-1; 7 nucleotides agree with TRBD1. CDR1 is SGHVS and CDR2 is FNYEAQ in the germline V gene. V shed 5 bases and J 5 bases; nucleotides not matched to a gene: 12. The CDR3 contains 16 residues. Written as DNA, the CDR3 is TGTGCCAGCAGCGACTTAGTAGGGACAGCGGACAATGAGCAGTTCTTC. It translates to CASSDLVGTADNEQFF.

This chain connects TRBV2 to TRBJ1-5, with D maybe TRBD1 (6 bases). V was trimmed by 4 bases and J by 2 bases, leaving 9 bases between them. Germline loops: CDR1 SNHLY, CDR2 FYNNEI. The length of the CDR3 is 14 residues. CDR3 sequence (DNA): TGTGCCAGCAGTGGACAGGTCCGCAATCAGCCCCAGCATTTT. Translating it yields CASSGQVRNQPQHF.

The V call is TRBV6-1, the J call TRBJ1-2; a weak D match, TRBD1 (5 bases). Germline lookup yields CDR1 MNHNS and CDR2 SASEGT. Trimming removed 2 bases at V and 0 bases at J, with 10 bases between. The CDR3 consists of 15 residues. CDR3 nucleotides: TGTGCCAGCAGTGAACAGGGTATGGCTAACTATGGCTACACCTTC. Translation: CASSEQGMANYGYTF.